The T cell receptor beta chain described here comes from a study of blood T cell repertoires in COVID-19. Only in-frame clones appear in the TCRdb table, and some are missing; sequencing was by immunoSEQ multiplex PCR. There are about 230,000 clones in the sample; approximately 80% occur only once, and about 2.3% lies in the top ten. This CDR3 comprises 14 residues. Trimming took 4 bases from V and 2 from J, leaving 13 bases between them. Germline CDR1 and CDR2: SGHTS and YDEGEE. This clone turned up a few times. V usage is TRBV5-8 and J usage is TRBJ2-7, with D perhaps matching TRBD1 (5 bases). The sample was peripheral blood. The source is a man aged 35-49 years who had recovered from COVID-19. CDR3 bases: TGTGCCAGCAGCGGTGGGATGACAGCCTACGAGCAGTACTTC. Amino acids: CASSGGMTAYEQYF.